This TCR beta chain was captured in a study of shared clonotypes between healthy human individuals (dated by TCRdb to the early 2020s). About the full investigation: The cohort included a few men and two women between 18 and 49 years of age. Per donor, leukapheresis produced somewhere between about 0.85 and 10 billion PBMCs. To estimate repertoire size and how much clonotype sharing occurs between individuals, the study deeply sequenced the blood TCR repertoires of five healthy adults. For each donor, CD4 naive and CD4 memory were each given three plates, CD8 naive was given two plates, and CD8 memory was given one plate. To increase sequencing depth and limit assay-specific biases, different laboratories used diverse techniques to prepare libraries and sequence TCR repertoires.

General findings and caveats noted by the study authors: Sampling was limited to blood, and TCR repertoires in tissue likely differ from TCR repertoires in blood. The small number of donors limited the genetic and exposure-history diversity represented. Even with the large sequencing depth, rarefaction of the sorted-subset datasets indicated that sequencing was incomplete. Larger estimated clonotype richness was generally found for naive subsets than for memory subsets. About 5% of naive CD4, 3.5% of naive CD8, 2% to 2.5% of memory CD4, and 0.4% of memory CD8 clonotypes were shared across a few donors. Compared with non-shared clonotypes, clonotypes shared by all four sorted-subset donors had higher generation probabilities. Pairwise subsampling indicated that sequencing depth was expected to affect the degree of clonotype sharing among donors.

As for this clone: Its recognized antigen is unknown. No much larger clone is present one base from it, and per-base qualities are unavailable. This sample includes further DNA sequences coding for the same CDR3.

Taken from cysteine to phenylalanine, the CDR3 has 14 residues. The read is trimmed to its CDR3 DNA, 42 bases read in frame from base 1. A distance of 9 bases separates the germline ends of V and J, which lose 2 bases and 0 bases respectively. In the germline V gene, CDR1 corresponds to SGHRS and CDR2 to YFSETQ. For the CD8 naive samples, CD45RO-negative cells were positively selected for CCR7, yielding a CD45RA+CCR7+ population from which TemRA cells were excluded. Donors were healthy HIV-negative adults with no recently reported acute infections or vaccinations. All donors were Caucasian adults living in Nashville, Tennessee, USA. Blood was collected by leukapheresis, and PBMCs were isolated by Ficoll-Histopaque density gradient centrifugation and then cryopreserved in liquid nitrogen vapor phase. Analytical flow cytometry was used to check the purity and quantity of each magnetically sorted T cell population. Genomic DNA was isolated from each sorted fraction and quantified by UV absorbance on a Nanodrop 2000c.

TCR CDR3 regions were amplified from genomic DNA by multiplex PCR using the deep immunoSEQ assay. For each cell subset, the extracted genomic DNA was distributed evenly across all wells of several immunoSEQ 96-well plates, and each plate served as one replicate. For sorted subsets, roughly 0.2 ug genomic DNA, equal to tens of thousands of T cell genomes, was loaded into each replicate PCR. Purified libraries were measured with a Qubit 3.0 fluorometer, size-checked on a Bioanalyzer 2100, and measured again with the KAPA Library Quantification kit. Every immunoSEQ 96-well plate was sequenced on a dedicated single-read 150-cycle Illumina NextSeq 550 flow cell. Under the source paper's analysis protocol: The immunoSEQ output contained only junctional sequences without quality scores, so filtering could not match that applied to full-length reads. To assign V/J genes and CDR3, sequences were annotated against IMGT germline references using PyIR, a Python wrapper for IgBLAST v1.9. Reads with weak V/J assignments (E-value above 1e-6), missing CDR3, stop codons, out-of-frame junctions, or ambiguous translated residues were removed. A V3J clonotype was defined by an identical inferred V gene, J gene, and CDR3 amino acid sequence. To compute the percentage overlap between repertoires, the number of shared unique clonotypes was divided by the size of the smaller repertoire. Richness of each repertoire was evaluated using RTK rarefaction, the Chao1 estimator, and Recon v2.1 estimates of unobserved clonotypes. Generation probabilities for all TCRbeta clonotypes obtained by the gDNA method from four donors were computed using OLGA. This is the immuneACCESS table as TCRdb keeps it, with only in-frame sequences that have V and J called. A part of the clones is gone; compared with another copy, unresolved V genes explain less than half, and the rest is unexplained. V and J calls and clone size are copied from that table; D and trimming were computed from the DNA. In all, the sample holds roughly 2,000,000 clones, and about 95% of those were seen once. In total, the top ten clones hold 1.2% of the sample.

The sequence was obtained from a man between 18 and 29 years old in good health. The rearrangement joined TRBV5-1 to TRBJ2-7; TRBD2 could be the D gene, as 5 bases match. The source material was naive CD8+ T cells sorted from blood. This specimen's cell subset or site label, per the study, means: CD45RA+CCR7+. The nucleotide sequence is TGCGCCAGCAGCTTCTCTGGGAGCTCCTACGAGCAGTACTTC. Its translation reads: CASSFSGSSYEQYF.